These 8 T cell receptor beta chains were sequenced from one sample in a study of metastatic and nonmetastatic thyroid tumors. No treatment had been given to any patient before thyroid surgery. From the PCR reads, TCRdb re-called clones with MiXCR. Counted here are tens of thousands of clones, 15% to 20% occurring once; the ten biggest clones make up around 4.5%. Sequencing was done on a sample of blood. The receptors originated from a female donor with papillary thyroid cancer or a benign thyroid nodule (not recorded which). Some clones in this sample may be carry-over from other donors' samples.

There are many counts of this clone. Other DNA sequences within the sample encode an identical CDR3. The CDR3 DNA is TGTGCCAGCAGCACGTTTAGCGGGTCCTTTGGGGACCAGTACTTC. It yields the protein CASSTFSGSFGDQYF. J is TRBJ2-5 and V is TRBV7-9; TRBD2 matches 7 bases. CDR3 length: 15 residues. CDR1 SEHNR and CDR2 FQNEAQ come from the germline V gene (reference sequence). The V segment lost 5 bases and the J segment 10 bases; nucleotides outside the gene matches: 16.

The chain uses TRBV2 and TRBJ2-7, with D possibly TRBD2 on 6 matching bases. The V and J ends lost 4 bases and 4 bases respectively, with 14 bases between them. The CDR3 runs 14 residues. Germline V gene data show CDR1 as SNHLY and CDR2 as FYNNEI. The CDR3 DNA reads as TGTGCCAGCAGTGGTGGGGGGTCATCGTACGAGCAGTACTTC. Translated: CASSGGGSSYEQYF.

The chain joins TRBV15 to TRBJ1-1; no definite D call. The CDR3 loop spans 14 amino acids. The germline V gene has CDR1 LNHNV and CDR2 YYDKDF (reference sequence). V lost 1 base to trimming and J lost 8 bases, with 14 bases between them. CDR3 sequence: CATSRVTSRLEAFF. The CDR3 region has the DNA TGTGCCACCAGCAGAGTAACGAGTAGGTTGGAAGCTTTCTTT.

This clone has a count of ten or more. This rearrangement joins TRBV7-6 to TRBJ2-7; D is perhaps TRBD2 (6 bases). Germline assignment: CDR1 SGHVS and CDR2 FNYEAQ. The CDR3 has 17 amino acids. V was trimmed by 1 base and J by 4 bases, leaving 20 bases between them. The CDR3 DNA sequence: TGTGCCAGCAGCTTAGAATCGGACTATATGAAGCCTTACGAGCAGTACTTC. This translates into CASSLESDYMKPYEQYF.

This clone was counted many times. The chain uses TRBV5-1 and TRBJ2-1; 7 bases are shared with TRBD2. Trimming took 0 bases from V and 3 from J; bases not matched to a gene: 3. Germline V CDR1 and CDR2: SGHRS, YFSETQ. This CDR3 comprises 15 residues. The CDR3 sequence is CASSLGGTNYNEQFF. CDR3 in DNA: TGCGCCAGCAGCTTGGGCGGGACTAACTACAATGAGCAGTTCTTC.

A few counts support this clone. The CDR3 does not close with the conserved phenylalanine or tryptophan, likely indicating a read error. V is TRBV29-1 and J is TRBJ2-4, with D perhaps TRBD1 or TRBD2 (5 bases each). Germline values: CDR1 SQVTM, CDR2 ANQGSEA. V shed 4 bases and J shed 2 bases, with 9 bases lying between them. This CDR3 contains 13 residues. CDR3 protein: CSVAPGPKNIQYL. The CDR3 DNA follows: TGCAGCGTTGCACCGGGACCCAAAAACATTCAGTACCTC.

At least ten counts were recorded for this clone. This chain uses TRBV30 with TRBJ2-2, with D tentatively TRBD2 (7 bases). Deletions cut 5 bases from V and 5 bases from J, with 27 bases between. The CDR3 covers 18 residues. The V gene's germline CDR1 is GTSNPN and CDR2 SVGIG (reference sequence). The CDR3 sequence is CAWGKRRGGAWPTGELFF. CDR3 nucleotides: TGTGCCTGGGGGAAACGAAGGGGGGGCGCCTGGCCGACCGGGGAGCTGTTTTTT.

This clone appeared many times. This chain connects TRBV6-2 or TRBV6-3 to TRBJ2-4; D remains unclear. The CDR3 has 15 residues. V was clipped by 0 bases and J by 2 bases, with 8 bases between them. Germline V gives CDR1 MNHEY, CDR2 SVGEGT. The CDR3 reads CASSYSAKTKNIQYF. Here the CDR3 DNA reads TGTGCCAGCAGTTACTCAGCCAAGACCAAAAACATTCAGTACTTC.